This entry lists 26 T cell receptor beta chains sequenced from one sample in a study of regulatory T cells in long-lasting Graves disease. Time point noted: persistent/refractory GD, antithyroid drugs over 5 years with positive TRAb. RNA from PBMCs was the source of the TCR library. With iRepertoire HTBI primers and Arm-PCR of CDR3 regions, TCR beta libraries were built. TCRdb processed the multiplex PCR reads anew with MiXCR; each CDR3 protein has one entry. The top ten hold less than 25% of the sample, which has over 350,000 distinct CDR3 sequences, around 21% seen once. The sequences come from peripheral blood mononuclear cells (PBMCs), collected when the disease was refractory, from a patient treated with antithyroid drugs. Receptors were obtained from a female donor with Graves disease.

This clonotype was seen at least ten times. The chain carries TRBV7-8 and TRBJ2-6; 9 positions match TRBD2. The V and J ends lost 1 base and 4 bases, in that order; junction bases with no gene match: 14. The CDR3 spans 20 residues. Germline V gives CDR1 SGHVS, CDR2 FQNEAQ. CDR3 protein: CASSLVVAGGQAGGANVLTF. The CDR3 DNA sequence: TGTGCCAGCAGCTTAGTCGTTGCGGGAGGGCAAGCGGGAGGGGCCAACGTCCTGACTTTC.

In its sample, this clonotype was seen many times. The rearrangement links TRBV18 to TRBJ1-4; D might be TRBD1 (6 bases). This CDR3 has 14 residues. V was shortened by 8 bases and J by 4 bases, with 14 bases between the two germline ends. Germline assignment: CDR1 KGHSH and CDR2 LQKENI. The CDR3 sequence is CASSPGTLNEKLFF. The CDR3 region has the DNA TGTGCCAGCAGCCCCGGGACACTTAATGAAAAACTGTTTTTT.

The rearrangement uses TRBV24-1 and TRBJ2-3; no clear D gene. The CDR3 loop spans 11 amino acids. CDR1 and CDR2 from the germline V gene are KGHDR and SFDVKD. V lost 9 bases, J lost 2 bases, and 5 bases lay in between. The CDR3 nucleotides are TGTGCCACCTCAGACACAGATACGCAGTATTTT. Translated, it gives CATSDTDTQYF.

This clonotype has a count of ten or more. J is TRBJ2-5 and V is TRBV12-3 or TRBV12-4; no firm D call. V was trimmed by 5 bases and J by 0 bases, leaving 7 bases between them. The CDR3 is 13 amino acids. The chain's CDR3 is CASSRSYQETQYF. In nucleotides, the CDR3 is TGTGCCAGCAGTCGTAGCTACCAAGAGACCCAGTACTTC.

The J gene is TRBJ2-1, the V gene TRBV28, with 8 bases fitting TRBD2. Germline assignment: CDR1 MDHEN and CDR2 SYDVKM. This CDR3 is built from 16 residues. V gave up 4 bases and J gave up 5 bases; unmatched junction bases: 10. The CDR3 DNA reads TGTGCCAGCAGTTACGCGTGGCGGGGGGCCGACAATGAGCAGTTCTTC. Translating gives CASSYAWRGADNEQFF.

The genes are TRBV7-9 and TRBJ2-2, with D perhaps matching TRBD1 (5 bases). Trimming took off 0 bases at V and 6 bases at J, with 14 bases between the two ends. The CDR3 has 16 residues. Germline CDR1 and CDR2: SEHNR and FQNEAQ (reference sequence). The CDR3 here is CASSLASGPGSGELFF. CDR3 sequence (DNA): TGTGCCAGCAGCTTAGCGTCGGGCCCAGGGTCCGGGGAGCTGTTTTTT.

The chain combines TRBV6-1 with TRBJ2-7; 9 nucleotides match TRBD2. V was pared by 5 bases and J by 7 bases, with 6 bases of the junction left unmatched. Germline V gene data show CDR1 as MNHNS and CDR2 as SASEGT. The CDR3 is made up of 13 amino acids. The CDR3 here is CASSPGLAIEQYF. The CDR3 region has the DNA TGTGCCAGCAGTCCCGGACTAGCGATTGAGCAGTACTTC.

This clonotype has a handful of counts. This chain links TRBV15 with TRBJ1-1, with D maybe TRBD1 (5 bases). CDR3 length equals 15 residues. The germline V gene encodes CDR1 LNHNV and CDR2 YYDKDF (reference sequence). V lost 3 bases to trimming and J lost 2 bases, with 13 bases between them. CDR3 sequence reads: CATSRELGGNTEAFF. CDR3 DNA sequence: TGTGCCACCAGCAGGGAATTGGGGGGTAACACTGAAGCTTTCTTT.

The table lists this clonotype with many counts. CDR3 amino acids: CASSPRVPPEKLFF. The CDR3 coding sequence is TGTGCCAGCAGTCCTCGGGTCCCCCCTGAAAAACTGTTTTTT. This rearrangement joins TRBV2 to TRBJ1-4; D remains unclear. Germline CDR1 reads SNHLY; CDR2 reads FYNNEI. Trimming took off 5 bases at V and 7 bases at J, with 14 bases between the two ends. This CDR3 has 14 amino acids.

This clonotype was observed at least ten times. The J gene is TRBJ2-5, the V gene TRBV6-5; 9 positions match TRBD1. Unmatched junction bases numbered 4, after V lost 2 bases and J lost 0 bases. The CDR3 has 16 residues. The germline CDR1 and CDR2 sequences are MNHEY and SVGAGI. Here the CDR3 reads CASSYRTGVDQETQYF. For the CDR3, the DNA is TGTGCCAGCAGTTACAGGACAGGGGTGGACCAAGAGACCCAGTACTTC.

In the case of this clonotype: A much larger clone differs from this one at a single base, so this may be a read error. The rearrangement joins TRBV7-9 to TRBJ1-4; a possible D gene is TRBD1 (5 bases). The length of the CDR3 is 14 residues. Germline values: CDR1 SEHNR, CDR2 FQNEAQ (reference sequence). CDR3 bases: TGTGCCAGCAGCCTGCCCGGGACTAATAAAAAACTGTTTTTT. It encodes CASSLPGTNKKLFF.

This clonotype was seen more than once but under ten times. V is TRBV4-3 and J is TRBJ1-2; D is uncertain. V was cut by 0 bases and J by 4 bases, with 6 bases left in between. Germline V gives CDR1 LGHNA, CDR2 YSLEER. This CDR3 region has 13 residues. CDR3 region: CASSQDISYGYTF. The CDR3, as DNA: TGCGCCAGCAGCCAAGATATCAGCTATGGCTACACCTTC.

This clonotype was detected only once. V is TRBV4-1 and J is TRBJ1-1, with D hard to call. Trimming shortened V by 0 bases and J by 2 bases, and 13 bases separated the two germline ends. This CDR3 region has 16 residues. CDR1 and CDR2 from the germline V gene are MGHRA and YSYEKL. CDR3 sequence reads: CASSQELGLRNTEAFF. The CDR3 DNA reads as TGCGCCAGCAGCCAAGAGCTCGGGTTGCGAAACACTGAAGCTTTCTTT.

The V and J genes are TRBV7-9 and TRBJ1-1, with D unclear. The V end was cut by 4 bases, the J end by 2 bases, with 5 bases between. Looked up from germline, CDR1 is SEHNR and CDR2 is FQNEAQ (reference sequence). This CDR3 region has 12 residues. The CDR3 protein is CASSYKNTEAFF. The CDR3 DNA reads as TGTGCCAGCAGCTACAAAAACACTGAAGCTTTCTTT.

This clonotype was observed a few times. The rearrangement links TRBV5-4 to TRBJ2-2; the D gene is possibly TRBD2 (5 bases). CDR1 and CDR2 (germline): SGHNT, YYREEE (reference sequence). Trimming stripped 0 bases from V and 2 bases from J, with 8 bases between. The CDR3 is 15 residues long. CDR3 protein: CASSLGSANTGELFF. The CDR3 bases are TGTGCCAGCAGCTTGGGTAGCGCTAACACCGGGGAGCTGTTTTTT.

The rearrangement uses TRBV7-2 and TRBJ1-2, with D uncertain. CDR3 length: 12 residues. The ends were cut back, 1 base at V and 7 bases at J, with 7 bases in the middle. Per germline, CDR1 SGHTA and CDR2 FQGNSA. The CDR3 nucleotides read TGTGCCAGCAGCTTAGATGGGGTTGGCTACACCTTC. It specifies CASSLDGVGYTF.

The rearrangement joins TRBV4-2 to TRBJ2-5; D is perhaps TRBD2 (6 bases). Trimming took off 0 bases at V and 6 bases at J, with 17 bases between the two ends. This CDR3 spans 16 amino acids. CDR1 is LGHNA, CDR2 YNFKEQ, per germline. In DNA, the CDR3 is TGTGCCAGCAGCCAAGATCACGCCGGGGGAAGGAAGACCCAGTACTTC. Translating it yields CASSQDHAGGRKTQYF.

This clonotype was seen ten or more times. The rearrangement links TRBV7-2 to TRBJ2-5; perhaps TRBD2 as D (5 bases). The germline V gene has CDR1 SGHTA and CDR2 FQGNSA. The CDR3 covers 12 residues. V lost 5 bases, J lost 5 bases, and 9 bases lay in between. CDR3 sequence (DNA): TGTGCCAGCAGCGCTACGGGGGAGACCCAGTACTTC. Translation: CASSATGETQYF.

This clonotype was seen more than once but under ten times. This rearrangement joins TRBV7-2 to TRBJ1-1; maybe TRBD1 (5 bases). This CDR3 is 12 amino acids long. Deletions cut 8 bases from V and 5 bases from J, with 12 bases between. CDR1 and CDR2 (germline): SGHTA, FQGNSA. Here the CDR3 DNA reads TGTGCCAGCGGACATCTAAGGACTGAAGCTTTCTTT. It encodes CASGHLRTEAFF.

This clonotype occurred many times. This chain uses TRBV11-2 with TRBJ2-7; D may be TRBD1 (7 bases). Germline V gene sequence: CDR1 SGHAT, CDR2 FQNNGV. The CDR3 spans 15 residues. V lost 8 bases to trimming and J lost 4 bases, with 21 bases between them. The CDR3 protein is CASGRRDRGGYEQYF. CDR3 sequence (DNA): TGTGCCAGCGGTCGACGGGACAGAGGGGGGTACGAGCAGTACTTC.

Note on this clonotype: A much larger clone lies a single base off, so this may be a read error. Since no conserved phenylalanine or tryptophan closes the CDR3, a read error is the likely cause. The CDR3 DNA reads as TGTGCCAGCAGCCAAGGGACAGCTAACTATGGCTACACCCTC. Translation gives CASSQGTANYGYTL. The rearrangement links TRBV3-1 to TRBJ1-2; D is perhaps TRBD1 (6 bases). Trimming removed 1 base at V and 0 bases at J, with 6 bases between. The CDR3 is 14 amino acids. From germline, CDR1 is LGHDT and CDR2 YNNKEL (reference sequence).

V is TRBV30 and J is TRBJ2-2; no definite D call. This CDR3 region has 14 residues. Looked up from germline, CDR1 is GTSNPN and CDR2 is SVGIG (reference sequence). The germline V and J ends were trimmed by 4 bases and 4 bases, with 13 bases remaining between them. DNA of the CDR3: TGTGCCTGGACTCGTGACTCGTTCACCGGGGAGCTGTTTTTT. Its protein product is CAWTRDSFTGELFF.

This chain joins TRBV7-9 and TRBJ2-3, with TRBD2 matching 9 bases. J gave up 0 bases and V 5 bases, and 12 bases lay outside the gene matches. CDR1 and CDR2 from the germline V gene are SEHNR and FQNEAQ (reference sequence). CDR3 length: 18 residues. The DNA of the CDR3 is TGTGCCAGCAGCACCGATAGCGGGAGCGGCGCTAGCACAGATACGCAGTATTTT. This gives the protein CASSTDSGSGASTDTQYF.

This clonotype was seen ten or more times. The gene calls are TRBV6-1 and TRBJ2-7; tentatively, D is TRBD1 (6 bases). V dropped 6 bases and J dropped 3 bases, with 9 bases sitting between them. The germline CDR1 and CDR2 sequences are MNHNS and SASEGT. The CDR3 runs to 12 residues. The CDR3 DNA sequence: TGTGCCAGCAGGAGGACAGACTACGAGCAGTACTTC. Its translation: CASRRTDYEQYF.

This rearrangement joins TRBV5-1 to TRBJ2-5; tentative D call: TRBD2 (6 bases). This CDR3 is built from 14 residues. Germline V gene lookup returns CDR1 SGHRS and CDR2 YFSETQ. Trimming removed 4 bases from V and 3 bases from J, with 13 bases in between. This CDR3 is CASSPGLRKETQYF. The CDR3, as DNA: TGCGCCAGCAGCCCGGGACTGAGAAAAGAGACCCAGTACTTC.

This clonotype was seen a handful of times. The chain employs TRBV29-1 and TRBJ2-1, with D maybe TRBD2 (6 bases). Trimming stripped 3 bases from V and 2 bases from J, with 14 bases between. This CDR3 contains 15 residues. Germline lookup yields CDR1 SQVTM and CDR2 ANQGSEA. The chain's CDR3 is CSVDGRDGAYNEQFF. The DNA for the CDR3 is TGCAGCGTTGATGGGCGGGACGGCGCCTACAATGAGCAGTTCTTC.